Presented here are 14 T cell receptor beta chains from one specimen sequenced in a study of T cell changes during pregnancy in multiple sclerosis. The data were produced by immunoSEQ multiplex PCR, yet TCRdb's version contains in-frame clones alone and is incomplete. The data contain about 47,000 clones, about 90% of them singletons. Here the sequenced sample was peripheral blood, taken in the first trimester of pregnancy. These receptors all come from a female donor with multiple sclerosis, enrolled in a pregnancy study.

This chain links TRBV5-1 with TRBJ1-5, with D tentatively TRBD1 (6 bases). This CDR3 region has 15 residues. V lost 4 bases to trimming and J lost 4 bases, with 15 bases between them. Germline V gene lookup returns CDR1 SGHRS and CDR2 YFSETQ. CDR3 bases: TGCGCCAGCAGCCTGGGGGGGACATCTAATCAGCCCCAGCATTTT. Amino acids: CASSLGGTSNQPQHF.

This clone appeared a few times. The rearrangement joins TRBV7-9 to TRBJ2-7; D might be TRBD1 (7 bases). The CDR3 has 16 amino acids. Trimming cost V 1 base and J 1 base, with 14 bases left between them. CDR1 SEHNR and CDR2 FQNEAQ come from the germline V gene (reference sequence). The DNA for the CDR3 is TGTGCCAGCAGCTTAGGCGGAGGGACAGTTTCCTACGAGCAGTACTTC. Its translation is CASSLGGGTVSYEQYF.

The chain has TRBV28 and TRBJ2-2; 7 positions agree with TRBD1. Germline lookup yields CDR1 MDHEN and CDR2 SYDVKM. The CDR3 covers 15 residues. With 6 bases clipped from V and 5 bases from J, the junction kept 9 bases outside the gene matches. DNA for the CDR3: TGTGCCAGCAGCCTACAGGGGTTGGTAACCGGGGAGCTGTTTTTT. It specifies CASSLQGLVTGELFF.

This clone came up once. J is TRBJ1-2 and V is TRBV7-3, with a tentative D call TRBD1 (6 bases). Trimming removed 1 base from V and 6 bases from J, with 12 bases in between. This CDR3 comprises 14 residues. Per germline, CDR1 SGHTA and CDR2 FQGTGA. This CDR3 is CASSLRGGADGYTF. CDR3 nucleotides: TGTGCCAGCAGCTTAAGGGGGGGGGCTGATGGCTACACCTTC.

The chain combines TRBV11-2 with TRBJ2-1; D is perhaps TRBD1 (5 bases). This CDR3 comprises 15 residues. Germline lookup yields CDR1 SGHAT and CDR2 FQNNGV. Trimming took off 5 bases at V and 6 bases at J, with 17 bases between the two ends. The CDR3 sequence: CASSPRQYFINEQFF. CDR3 DNA sequence: TGTGCCAGCAGCCCCCGACAGTATTTCATCAATGAGCAGTTCTTC.

V is TRBV18 and J is TRBJ1-6, with 8 bases matching TRBD1. Germline assignment: CDR1 KGHSH and CDR2 LQKENI. V trimming: 3 bases; J trimming: 7 bases; junction bases outside the gene matches: 5. The CDR3 spans 15 residues. The CDR3 nucleotides are TGTGCCAGCTCACCGCTAGGACAGGGAAATTCACCCCTCCACTTT. Protein sequence: CASSPLGQGNSPLHF.

The chain recombines TRBV7-3 with TRBJ2-1; D is ambiguous. The CDR3 is 16 residues long. Germline V gene data show CDR1 as SGHTA and CDR2 as FQGTGA. V was cut by 1 base and J by 0 bases, with 10 bases left in between. The CDR3 loop is CASSLNPLSSYNEQFF. DNA of the CDR3: TGTGCCAGCAGCTTAAACCCTCTTAGCTCCTACAATGAGCAGTTCTTC. Complete variable domain (other parts from reference TRBV7-3 and TRBJ2-1): GAGVSQTPSNKVTEKGKYVELRCDPISGHTALYWYRQSLGQGPEFLIYFQGTGAADDSGLPNDRFFAVRPEGSVSTLKIQRTERGDSAVYLCASSLNPLSSYNEQFFGPGTRLTVL.

The CDR3 DNA reads as TGTGCCAGTAGTGTCGGGGTAGGCTCTGGGGCCAACGTCCTGACTTTC. It encodes CASSVGVGSGANVLTF. This sequence joins TRBV19 and TRBJ2-6, with TRBD2 as a possible D gene (5 bases). This CDR3 comprises 16 residues. Germline CDR1 and CDR2: LNHDA and SQIVND (reference sequence). The V end lost 5 bases, the J end lost 0 bases, and 11 bases lay between the germline ends. The full variable domain, completed using reference TRBV19 and TRBJ2-6, is DGGITQSPKYLFRKEGQNVTLSCEQNLNHDAMYWYRQDPGQGLRLIYYSQIVNDFQKGDIAEGYSVSREKKESFPLTVTSAQKNPTAFYLCASSVGVGSGANVLTFGAGSRLTVL.

The V gene is TRBV7-3, the J gene TRBJ2-5; 12 nucleotides match TRBD2. In germline, CDR1 is SGHTA, CDR2 FQGTGA. V lost 5 bases to trimming and J lost 2 bases; unmatched junction nucleotides: 9. The CDR3 loop spans 17 amino acids. The CDR3 loop reads CASSPRLAGGRQETQYF. CDR3 in DNA: TGTGCCAGCAGCCCTAGGCTAGCGGGGGGGCGGCAAGAGACCCAGTACTTC.

This sequence joins TRBV16 and TRBJ2-5; unclear D gene. CDR1 is KGHSY, CDR2 FQNENV, per germline. The CDR3 contains 14 residues. Deletions cut 0 bases from V and 1 base from J, with 6 bases between. In nucleotides, the CDR3 is TGTGCCAGCAGCCAATCGAACAGCCAAGAGACCCAGTACTTC. Translated: CASSQSNSQETQYF.

This clone came up once. The V and J genes are TRBV6-5 and TRBJ2-1; D possibly corresponds to TRBD1 (6 bases). The CDR3 spans 13 residues. CDR1 MNHEY and CDR2 SVGAGI come from the germline V gene. V was trimmed by 6 bases and J by 8 bases, leaving 14 bases between them. CDR3 bases: TGTGCCAGCAGCCCAGCCAGGACAGATGAGCAGTTCTTC. Translation: CASSPARTDEQFF.

V usage is TRBV7-9 and J usage is TRBJ1-5, with TRBD1 matching over 7 bases. The CDR3 sequence is 14 residues long. Germline CDR1 reads SEHNR; CDR2 reads FQNEAQ (reference sequence). The ends lost 6 bases at V and 5 bases at J; junction bases unmatched: 7. The CDR3 DNA follows: TGTGCCAGCAGACCCCTGACAGGGTATCAGCCCCAGCATTTT. It encodes CASRPLTGYQPQHF.

The rearrangement joins TRBV9 to TRBJ1-6; 11 positions agree with TRBD1. V was pared by 2 bases and J by 8 bases, with 0 bases of the junction left unmatched. The CDR3 is 14 residues long. CDR1 is SGDLS and CDR2 is YYNGEE in the germline V gene. This chain's CDR3 is CASSVGQGDSPLHF. CDR3 nucleotide sequence: TGTGCCAGCAGCGTGGGACAGGGGGATTCACCCCTCCACTTT.

The gene calls are TRBV2 and TRBJ2-2, with TRBD2 as a possible D gene (7 bases). Trimming removed 7 bases from V and 4 bases from J, with 19 bases in between. Germline CDR1 reads SNHLY; CDR2 reads FYNNEI. The CDR3 totals 16 residues. The chain's CDR3 is CASMWRGGAGTGELFF. In DNA form, the CDR3 reads TGTGCCAGCATGTGGAGGGGGGGGGCAGGCACCGGGGAGCTGTTTTTT.